The 10 T cell receptor beta chains given below trace back to one sample, sequenced in a study of blood T cell repertoires in COVID-19. TCRdb's table, derived via immunoSEQ multiplex PCR, lists solely in-frame clones and lacks some. The table lists some 50,000 clones, around nine tenths of them singletons, with roughly 8.8% in the top ten. The sample was peripheral blood. The receptors originated from a woman in her seventies with active COVID-19.

The chain has TRBV2 and TRBJ1-5; D gene unclear. V shed 5 bases and J shed 2 bases, with 7 bases lying between them. Germline V gene lookup returns CDR1 SNHLY and CDR2 FYNNEI. CDR3 size: 13 residues. DNA of the CDR3: TGTGCCAGCAGTTACGGGGGCAATCAGCCCCAGCATTTT. As protein: CASSYGGNQPQHF.

In this sample, this clone turned up once. The CDR3 DNA sequence: TGTGCCACCAGTGCTACGGACAGTGTCTCCTACAATGAGCAGTTCTTC. It translates to CATSATDSVSYNEQFF. The chain is built from TRBV24-1 and TRBJ2-1, with a weak D call TRBD1 (6 bases). CDR1 KGHDR and CDR2 SFDVKD come from the germline V gene. This CDR3 is built from 16 residues. V was shortened by 5 bases and J by 0 bases, with 13 bases between the two germline ends.

The chain recombines TRBV25-1 with TRBJ2-1; 7 bases are shared with TRBD1. V was pared by 3 bases and J by 1 base, with 12 bases of the junction left unmatched. CDR1 MGHDK and CDR2 SYGVNS come from the germline V gene. CDR3 length: 18 amino acids. CDR3 nucleotides: TGTGCCAGCAGTGATATAAGGACAGGTTATGTATCCTACAATGAGCAGTTCTTC. Protein: CASSDIRTGYVSYNEQFF.

The rearrangement uses TRBV7-2 and TRBJ2-1, with TRBD1 identical over 12 bases. Germline V gene sequence: CDR1 SGHTA, CDR2 FQGNSA. This CDR3 is built from 13 residues. Trimming at V came to 8 bases and at J to 9 bases, leaving 5 bases not matched to a gene. The CDR3 nucleotides read TGTGCCAGCGGGACAGGGGGCTTTGGTGAGCAGTTCTTC. Its translation: CASGTGGFGEQFF.

The chain joins TRBV6-5 to TRBJ2-3; D not certain. V lost 10 bases and J 2 bases, leaving 19 bases between the germline ends. The germline gives CDR1 MNHEY, CDR2 SVGAGI. The CDR3 contains 15 residues. CDR3 amino acids: CAMTPGGHSTDTQYF. DNA of the CDR3: TGTGCCATGACCCCGGGTGGCCATTCCACAGATACGCAGTATTTT.

The chain recombines TRBV19 with TRBJ1-5; possible D gene TRBD1, 6 bases. Trimming removed 7 bases from V and 7 bases from J, with 14 bases in between. CDR1 is LNHDA and CDR2 is SQIVND in the germline V gene (reference sequence). The CDR3 sequence is 13 residues long. CDR3 DNA: TGTGCCAGTACCAACACAGGGTGGCAGCCCCAGCATTTT. Translating gives CASTNTGWQPQHF.

The chain couples TRBV6-1 to TRBJ2-1; no clear D gene. The ends were cut back, 2 bases at V and 0 bases at J, with 8 bases in the middle. There are 15 residues in the CDR3. Looked up from germline, CDR1 is MNHNS and CDR2 is SASEGT. As DNA, the CDR3 is TGTGCCAGCAGTGAAAGAGCGAGCTCCTACAATGAGCAGTTCTTC. Its protein is CASSERASSYNEQFF.

J is TRBJ1-1 and V is TRBV5-6; no reliable D call. The V gene's germline CDR1 is SGHDT and CDR2 YYEEEE. V lost 2 bases, J lost 1 base, and 3 bases lay in between. The CDR3 extends over 12 amino acids. The CDR3 reads CASSFQNTEAFF. In DNA form, the CDR3 reads TGTGCCAGCAGCTTCCAGAACACTGAAGCTTTCTTT.

This clone is classed as medium-sized (0.01 to 0.1%). The V call is TRBV30, the J call TRBJ1-1; D is undetermined. This CDR3 region has 10 residues. CDR1 and CDR2 (germline): GTSNPN, SVGIG (reference sequence). Trimming shortened V by 8 bases and J by 8 bases, and 12 bases separated the two germline ends. CDR3 nucleotides: TGTGCCGGGCCTACTCCGGAAGCTTTCTTT. Amino acid sequence: CAGPTPEAFF.

This chain uses TRBV19 with TRBJ1-2, with 12 bases fitting TRBD1. CDR3 length: 14 residues. Losses at the gene ends were 5 bases for V and 5 bases for J; bases not matched to a gene: 3. CDR1 and CDR2 (germline): LNHDA, SQIVND (reference sequence). CDR3 loop: CASSWGQGAYGYTF. DNA for the CDR3: TGTGCCAGTAGTTGGGGACAGGGGGCTTATGGCTACACCTTC.